This is a list of T cell receptor beta chains from one sample in a study of T-cell memory formation after mild COVID-19. MiXCR, run by TCRdb on the 5' RACE reads, gives a single entry per CDR3 protein. The table has about 140,000 distinct CDR3 sequences, approximately 15% seen once. Source material: PBMCs or a T cell subset sorted from them (not recorded which). These receptor sequences come from an adult woman who had mild COVID-19 (a few samples of this study predate the infection). Cell type and time point are not known. Both conserved end residues are part of each CDR3. A D gene is named only where the DNA matches it firmly. Only part of the rows carry a size: once, few, many, or a class if the clone is expanded.

abundance: .; d_gene: TRBD1; j_gene: TRBJ1-3; v_gene: TRBV6-6; CDR3nt: TGTGCCAGCAGTCGGGACAGCTCTGGAAACACCATATATTTT; CDR3aa: CASSRDSSGNTIYF
abundance: few; d_gene: TRBD1; j_gene: TRBJ2-2; v_gene: TRBV25-1; CDR3nt: TGTGCCAGCAGATCAGACAGGGACAGGGGTAGTACCGGGGAGCTGTTTTTT; CDR3aa: CASRSDRDRGSTGELFF
abundance: .; d_gene: .; j_gene: TRBJ2-5; v_gene: TRBV9; CDR3nt: TGTGCCAGCAGCGTGACTAGGACGCCGGGGGAGACCCAGTACTTC; CDR3aa: CASSVTRTPGETQYF
abundance: many; d_gene: .; j_gene: TRBJ1-2; v_gene: TRBV9; CDR3nt: TGTGCCAGCAGCGGTGACCCGGGCTATGGCTACACCTTC; CDR3aa: CASSGDPGYGYTF
abundance: .; d_gene: .; j_gene: TRBJ2-7; v_gene: TRBV10-3; CDR3nt: TGTGCCATCAGTGAGGGGGCGAGACACATCTACGAGCAGTACTTC; CDR3aa: CAISEGARHIYEQYF
abundance: .; d_gene: .; j_gene: TRBJ1-5; v_gene: TRBV7-9; CDR3nt: TGTGCCAGCAGCCCCGAAAGAGCGGTGAATCAGCCCCAGCATTTT; CDR3aa: CASSPERAVNQPQHF
abundance: few; d_gene: .; j_gene: TRBJ2-7; v_gene: TRBV4-2; CDR3nt: TGTGCCAGCAGCCAAGATCGCCCTTACGAGCAGTACTTC; CDR3aa: CASSQDRPYEQYF
abundance: .; d_gene: .; j_gene: TRBJ2-1; v_gene: TRBV9; CDR3nt: TGTGCCAGCAGCGTAGGAGGGTTCGCCTACAATGAGCAGTTCTTC; CDR3aa: CASSVGGFAYNEQFF
abundance: many; d_gene: .; j_gene: TRBJ1-2; v_gene: TRBV20-1; CDR3nt: TGCAGTGCTCCTCCACAGACAGGTAGAGGAGGCTACACCTTC; CDR3aa: CSAPPQTGRGGYTF
abundance: .; d_gene: TRBD1; j_gene: TRBJ1-4; v_gene: TRBV5-1; CDR3nt: TGCGCCAGCAGCTCGGGACAGCAGAATGAAAAACTGTTTTTT; CDR3aa: CASSSGQQNEKLFF
abundance: few; d_gene: .; j_gene: TRBJ2-3; v_gene: TRBV6-6; CDR3nt: TGTGCCAGCAGCCCCGGTTGGGGGGCAGATACGCAGTATTTT; CDR3aa: CASSPGWGADTQYF
abundance: .; d_gene: .; j_gene: TRBJ2-3; v_gene: TRBV14; CDR3nt: TGTGCCAGCAGACCCACGGGGAGGGATACGCAGTATTTT; CDR3aa: CASRPTGRDTQYF
abundance: few; d_gene: .; j_gene: TRBJ1-1; v_gene: TRBV20-1; CDR3nt: TGCAGTGCTAGGGCTTTTCTGGGAAAGACTGAAGCTTTCTTT; CDR3aa: CSARAFLGKTEAFF
abundance: .; d_gene: TRBD1; j_gene: TRBJ1-1; v_gene: TRBV18; CDR3nt: TGTGCCAGCTCACCTTTGGGACAGGCCCTGAACACTGAAGCTTTCTTT; CDR3aa: CASSPLGQALNTEAFF
abundance: few; d_gene: TRBD1; j_gene: TRBJ2-7; v_gene: TRBV9; CDR3nt: TGTGCCAGCAGCCCCCCGACCGGGACAGGGACCTACGAGCAGTACTTC; CDR3aa: CASSPPTGTGTYEQYF
abundance: few; d_gene: TRBD2; j_gene: TRBJ2-1; v_gene: TRBV6-2/TRBV6-3; CDR3nt: TGTGCCAGCAGTTACTCGGCGGGAGTACAGTTCTTC; CDR3aa: CASSYSAGVQFF
abundance: .; d_gene: .; j_gene: TRBJ1-4; v_gene: TRBV11-2; CDR3nt: TGTGCCAGCAGCTCGAGCGGGGAGAAACTGTTTTTT; CDR3aa: CASSSSGEKLFF
abundance: .; d_gene: .; j_gene: TRBJ1-2; v_gene: TRBV4-2; CDR3nt: TGTGCCAGCAGCCAAGGGAACTATGGCTACACCTTC; CDR3aa: CASSQGNYGYTF
abundance: .; d_gene: .; j_gene: TRBJ1-1; v_gene: TRBV20-1; CDR3nt: TGCAGTGCAAATCGGGCCGGAAACACTGAAGCTTTCTTT; CDR3aa: CSANRAGNTEAFF
abundance: .; d_gene: TRBD1; j_gene: TRBJ2-7; v_gene: TRBV20-1; CDR3nt: TGCAGTGCTAGAGATAGATTTGGAACAGGGGGCTCCTACGAGCAGTACTTC; CDR3aa: CSARDRFGTGGSYEQYF
abundance: few; d_gene: TRBD1; j_gene: TRBJ1-1; v_gene: TRBV5-1; CDR3nt: TGCGCCAGCAGCGCGGGGGACAGATACACTGAAGCTTTCTTT; CDR3aa: CASSAGDRYTEAFF
abundance: .; d_gene: TRBD1; j_gene: TRBJ2-1; v_gene: TRBV7-9; CDR3nt: TGTGCCAGCAGCTCCCACAGGGGCCCTTGGGACAATGAGCAGTTCTTC; CDR3aa: CASSSHRGPWDNEQFF
abundance: .; d_gene: TRBD1; j_gene: TRBJ1-3; v_gene: TRBV20-1; CDR3nt: TGCAGTGCTTGGGGACAGTCCAAAAACACCATATATTTT; CDR3aa: CSAWGQSKNTIYF
abundance: once; d_gene: TRBD1; j_gene: TRBJ1-1; v_gene: TRBV7-8; CDR3nt: TGTGCCAGCAGCCACCTATTAACCCAAGGTGGGACAGGGAACACTGAAGCTTTCTTT; CDR3aa: CASSHLLTQGGTGNTEAFF
abundance: few; d_gene: .; j_gene: TRBJ2-7; v_gene: TRBV12-3/TRBV12-4; CDR3nt: TGTGCCAGCAGTCGGGCTACCTACGAGCAGTACTTC; CDR3aa: CASSRATYEQYF
abundance: .; d_gene: TRBD2; j_gene: TRBJ2-4; v_gene: TRBV9; CDR3nt: TGTGCCAGCAGCGTAGGGGGGGGGTTAAGCCCCCGGCCAAACATTCAGTACTTC; CDR3aa: CASSVGGGLSPRPNIQYF
abundance: .; d_gene: TRBD1; j_gene: TRBJ2-3; v_gene: TRBV5-1; CDR3nt: TGCGCCAGCAGCTTGGCACTGGACAGGGGAGATACGCAGTATTTT; CDR3aa: CASSLALDRGDTQYF
abundance: few; d_gene: TRBD2; j_gene: TRBJ2-1; v_gene: TRBV7-6; CDR3nt: TGTGCCAGCAGCCCGCCGCGGGGGGCCTACAATGAGCAGTTCTTC; CDR3aa: CASSPPRGAYNEQFF
abundance: few; d_gene: .; j_gene: TRBJ2-7; v_gene: TRBV12-3/TRBV12-4; CDR3nt: TGTGCCAGCAGTCGCGCGTTGGGGGTGACCTACGAGCAGTACTTC; CDR3aa: CASSRALGVTYEQYF